This T cell receptor (beta chain) is drawn from a study of blood T cell repertoires in COVID-19. TCRdb's copy holds only in-frame clones and misses some; the assay was immunoSEQ multiplex PCR. The repertoire has around 260,000 clones, approximately 85% of them found once; the top ten carry roughly 4%. The germline V gene has CDR1 LGHNA and CDR2 YNFKEQ. After removal of 7 bases from V and 5 bases from J, the junction contained 13 bases not matched to a gene. CDR3 length: 16 amino acids. Two consecutive negative NP/OP PCR tests, clearance, or resolved symptoms defined Cohort 3 recovery. What was sequenced was PBMCs or T cells enriched from blood (not recorded which). The rearrangement joins TRBV4-2 to TRBJ2-3; 9 nucleotides line up with TRBD2. This receptor was taken from a woman aged 25 to 45 who had recovered from COVID-19. CDR3 region: CASNYQGGRAVDTQYF. Written as DNA, the CDR3 is TGTGCCAGCAACTATCAGGGCGGGAGGGCCGTAGATACGCAGTATTTT.